What follows describes a single T cell receptor beta chain. This clonotype was recorded many times. The antigen this receptor binds is unknown. Per-base qualities were not stored, and no clone one base away is much larger. TCR cDNA was synthesized by 5'RACE template switching, which introduced a universal primer site and unique molecular identifiers. Priming for cDNA synthesis came from both the TCR alpha and TCR beta constant segments. Libraries were amplified in two PCR steps, with sample barcodes and sequencing adapters added in the second step. Sequencing of the libraries was done on either Illumina HiSeq 2500 (2x100 bp) or NovaSeq (2x150 bp). Under the source paper's analysis protocol: MIGEC was used to demultiplex reads and collapse the reads into UMI consensus sequences, and MiXCR was used for V(D)J alignment. Using edgeR on replicate PBMC samples, clonotypes were called vaccine-responding if FDR was below 0.01 and the log2 fold change was above 5 up to day 15. Bulk clonotypes were assigned CD4 or CD8 identity according to which sequenced CD4 or CD8 repertoire held them at higher abundance. TCRdb reprocessed the public reads (quality trimming at Q25 with fastp, clone calling with MiXCR) and kept in-frame beta chains. Each entry merges the rows of one CDR3 protein and shows their most common DNA and genes. Clone size and V and J calls follow TCRdb, not the original study. A total of around 400,000 distinct CDR3 sequences appear in this sample, around 10% of them only once. The ten largest clonotypes hold roughly 18% of the sample.

What this sample's treatment or condition label stands for: live attenuated yellow fever vaccine strain. At each blood-draw timepoint, two biological replicates of bulk PBMCs were collected. A standard Ficoll-Paque protocol was used to isolate PBMCs from peripheral blood. TriZol was used to extract RNA from bulk PBMCs, CD4 and CD8 fractions, and dextramer-positive and dextramer-negative fractions. The data were taken from a study of T cells after yellow fever vaccination (dated by TCRdb to 2018 to 2020). For context, the study as a whole: Libraries from fractions with low cell numbers were prepared with the SMART-Seq v4 Ultra Low Input RNA kit. To follow T-cell clones before and after both primary and booster YFV17D yellow fever vaccination, bulk TCR alpha and beta repertoires underwent longitudinal sequencing. Two healthy male donors, one aged 18 to 30 and one aged 30 to 39 years, were included in the cohort. Blood samples were taken at several timepoints before and after primary and secondary immunization, and bulk PBMC replicates and cell subsets were isolated.

Counted from cysteine to phenylalanine, this CDR3 has 13 amino acids. Here the CDR3 DNA is all that survives: 39 bases in frame from base 1. A distance of 11 bases separates the germline ends of V and J, which lose 2 bases and 7 bases respectively. The germline V gene supplies CDR1 SGHTA and CDR2 FQGNSA. The investigation overall reported the following: A small share of clonotypes occurred in both CD4 and CD8 compartments, likely arising from convergent recombination. Most clones expanded after primary vaccination (around 96% of CD4 and 80% to 90% of CD8) were re-detected after the booster, suggesting that broad memory maintenance occurred. Because abundant contaminating clonotypes from the bulk population could be contained in FACS-sorted repertoires, computational filtering was required. Because only a couple of donors were included in the study, the extent to which the findings can be generalized is limited. Compared with the primary T-cell response, the secondary T-cell response was faster but weaker, reaching its peak on day 5 rather than on day 15.

The clonotype comes from a man between 18 and 35 years old who received the YFV17D yellow fever vaccine. The receptor chain draws on TRBV7-2 and TRBJ2-5; matching of 5 bases hints at TRBD2 as the D gene. The sequencing used PBMCs, collected on the day of the first yellow fever vaccination. The CDR3 region has the sequence CASSLQPAGTQYF. The sequenced DNA: TGTGCCAGCAGCTTACAGCCCGCGGGGACCCAGTACTTC.